This TCR beta chain was recovered during a study of T cells in Graves' hyperthyroidism and ophthalmopathy (dated by TCRdb to the late 2010s). Describing the broader study: Peripheral blood was sampled at the time of initial diagnosis, prior to any treatment. The study also compared thyroid tissue and blood T-cell repertoires from over 5 Graves' hyperthyroidism patients. The 100 or so discovery patients were randomly divided into training and test sets at a 7:3 ratio. Prospective prediction of ophthalmopathy was tested in an independent validation cohort of approximately 18 hyperthyroidism patients and some 17 patients who later progressed to ophthalmopathy. TCR V-J signatures able to tell the groups apart were searched for in a discovery cohort of some 97 patients, of whom under 45 had Graves' ophthalmopathy and around 56 had stable Graves' hyperthyroidism. After sampling, hyperthyroidism patients received methimazole starting at 30 mg daily, and ophthalmopathy patients received high-dose intravenous methylprednisolone. The paper describes TCR Vbeta CDR3 sequencing of 135 peripheral blood samples, made up of roughly 45 ophthalmopathy patients, over 70 hyperthyroidism patients and 17 progressor patients.

The TCR beta CDR3 regions were amplified from RNA transcripts. The first round of RT-PCR for the TCR CDR3 was performed with the HTBI primer set and the Qiagen OneStep RT-PCR kit. Libraries were constructed in a second round of multiplex PCR, after which size selection and purification were performed. The libraries were sequenced on an Illumina HiSeq2000 using paired-end 100 bp reads. The published analysis was carried out like this. SOAPnuke was used to process the raw data, removing reads that contained adapters or uncalled bases, had a mean Phred below 15, or lacked an exact match to the constant primer or identifier. COPE v1.2.5 was used to merge high-quality paired reads, and clonotypes were defined as unique nucleotide sequences. Clonotypes were aligned to IMGT TRBV, TRBD and TRBJ reference segments using MiTCR v1.1. Analysis was restricted to V-J combinations with a frequency above 0.0001, which covered roughly 99% of repertoires. The TCS score was defined as the ratio of F50 (clonal expansion) to E x V (chaos), calculated using BLOSUM62-based TCRdist between CDR3 peptides within each V-J. Welch's t-statistics and random forest reduced 514 V-J features to 13, which were used in a naive Bayes classifier (R e1071). TCRdb applied fastp at Q25 and MiXCR to the public reads, then kept only in-frame beta chains. Records with the same CDR3 protein are collapsed into one entry carrying the most frequent genes and DNA. None of the V and J calls come from the authors' own analysis; TCRdb made them. Present in this sample are under 250,000 distinct CDR3 sequences, roughly 15% of which were seen just once. The ten biggest clones cover approximately 50% of the sample.

In this sample, this clonotype turned up a few times. It has no known antigen specificity. Base qualities are not provided; no much larger clone lies one nucleotide away. The CDR3 covers 13 residues, taking in both the cysteine and the phenylalanine. Left in the record is the CDR3 DNA by itself, 39 bases read in frame from the first base. The germline V gene yields ENHRY for CDR1 and SYGVKD for CDR2. The germline V end is reduced by 10 bases and the J end by 3 bases; junction bases left unmatched: 6. The study at large found these results: Sample size was not statistically predetermined, and blinding of investigators to group allocation was not performed. Most expanded thyroid clonotypes (frequency above 0.001) were also detected in blood, a finding suggesting that blood repertoires may reflect thyroid immune responses. In validation, the model predicted progression to ophthalmopathy with roughly 70% sensitivity and approximately 78% specificity, a median of about 6.7 months before onset. In cross-validation, a model built on a 13 V-J signature told ophthalmopathy apart from stable hyperthyroidism with approximately 90% sensitivity and approximately 81% specificity, and in testing the same model reached 80%/75%.

Stable Graves' hyperthyroidism was defined as no progression to ophthalmopathy during 18 months of follow-up. Hyperthyroidism patients were newly diagnosed, had a disease duration of under 2 months, and were aged 18 to 65 years. Patients with uncontrolled infections, other autoimmune diseases, pregnancy or lactation were excluded. Diagnoses were established on the basis of clinical symptoms, serum thyroxine and TRAb, thyroid ultrasound, and orbital computed tomography. PBMCs were isolated from more than 8 ml of fresh peripheral blood by Ficoll-Paque density gradient centrifugation. Total RNA was extracted using Trizol reagent, and RNA quality was assessed on an Agilent 2100 Bioanalyzer.

The sequence is built from TRBV10-3 and TRBJ1-1; TRBD1 aligns with 9 central bases. This clonotype was obtained from a man aged 50 or older with Graves' hyperthyroidism. Sequencing was performed on blood. The nucleotides read TGTGCCACCAAAGGGACAGGGTACACTGAAGCTTTCTTT. Protein translation: CATKGTGYTEAFF.